This T cell receptor beta chain was found in a study of T-cell reconstitution after alpha-beta-depleted transplantation in children. Preparation of the TCRbeta library involved a method that used unique molecular identifiers. Each CDR3 protein is one row after TCRdb ran MiXCR on the PCR reads. The sample lists hundreds of thousands of distinct CDR3 sequences, around 12% seen once, with 0.79% in the top ten. Trimming left V 6 bases short and J 5 bases short, with 21 bases between. CDR3 length equals 16 residues. Germline CDR1 SEHNR, CDR2 FQNEAQ (reference sequence). This clonotype was observed many times.

The TCR was taken from a girl between 2 and 10 years old with congenital amegakaryocytic thrombocytopenia, due to receive a stem cell transplant. The sample consisted of PBMCs, taken before TCRalphabeta/CD19-depleted stem cell transplant. V usage is TRBV7-9 and J usage is TRBJ2-3; perhaps TRBD2 as D (5 bases). In DNA form, the CDR3 reads TGTGCCAGCAGTCCCCAGCCAGCGGCAGGTAGAGATACGCAGTATTTT. Translating gives CASSPQPAAGRDTQYF.